This entry lists 8 T cell receptor beta chains sequenced from one sample in a study of cytomegalovirus exposure and HLA in healthy donors. Primers: 60 Vbeta forward and 13 Jbeta reverse. The repertoire was sequenced with immunoSEQ multiplex PCR; TCRdb's copy has only in-frame clones and lacks some. The table records under 130,000 clones, approximately 79% of them present only once. Sequencing used PBMCs. The receptors stem from a woman aged 40 to 50 in good health and CMV-seronegative.

V gene TRBV19 combines with J gene TRBJ2-1, with TRBD1 as a possible D gene (5 bases). CDR3 length: 15 residues. Per the germline V gene, CDR1 is LNHDA and CDR2 is SQIVND (reference sequence). Trimming removed 3 bases from V and 1 base from J, with 10 bases in between. The chain's CDR3 is CASSMGQGSYNEQFF. The CDR3 DNA is TGTGCCAGTAGTATGGGGCAGGGATCCTACAATGAGCAGTTCTTC.

The gene calls are TRBV18 and TRBJ2-7; TRBD2 is a possible D gene (6 bases). The CDR3 length is 13 residues. Germline CDR1 reads KGHSH; CDR2 reads LQKENI. Deletions cut 5 bases from V and 2 bases from J, with 10 bases between. The CDR3 here is CASSSTSTYEQYF. The CDR3 coding sequence is TGTGCCAGCTCAAGCACTAGCACCTACGAGCAGTACTTC.

This clone was seen a handful of times. The chain's CDR3 is CASSYSNGGETQYF. The CDR3 nucleotides are TGTGCCAGCAGTTACTCGAACGGGGGGGAGACCCAGTACTTC. The chain employs TRBV6-6 and TRBJ2-5, with 7 bases matching TRBD2. The V and J ends lost 0 bases and 5 bases, in that order; junction bases with no gene match: 3. This CDR3 is built from 14 residues. Germline V gene sequence: CDR1 MNHNY, CDR2 SVGAGI (reference sequence).

This clone was counted only a few times. This chain joins TRBV30 and TRBJ2-1, with D possibly being TRBD2 (6 bases). The CDR3 runs 12 residues. Trimming removed 2 bases from V and 6 bases from J, with 8 bases in between. Germline V lookup: CDR1 GTSNPN, CDR2 SVGIG (reference sequence). For the CDR3, the DNA is TGTGCCTGGAGTCCCGGGGGCAATGAGCAGTTCTTC. Residues: CAWSPGGNEQFF.

The chain joins TRBV13 to TRBJ2-2; 8 bases are a match to TRBD1. Germline V lookup: CDR1 PRHDT, CDR2 FYEKMQ (reference sequence). The CDR3 is 15 residues long. V shed 4 bases, J shed 7 bases, and the junction held 8 bases outside the gene matches. CDR3 protein: CASSSIQGEVGELFF. The CDR3 DNA follows: TGTGCCAGCAGCTCAATACAGGGGGAGGTCGGGGAGCTGTTTTTT.

The chain carries TRBV29-1 and TRBJ2-3; a possible D gene is TRBD1 (5 bases). V was shortened by 7 bases and J by 8 bases, with 13 bases between the two germline ends. Germline-derived CDR1 and CDR2 are SQVTM and ANQGSEA. This CDR3 spans 11 amino acids. In nucleotides, the CDR3 is TGCAGCGGCTGGACACCGGGTACGCAGTATTTT. As protein: CSGWTPGTQYF.

This clone occurred once. This sequence joins TRBV6-5 and TRBJ2-7; a possible D gene is TRBD1 (6 bases). Germline CDR1 reads MNHEY; CDR2 reads SVGAGI. With 8 bases removed from V and 1 base from J, the gap between germline ends came to 9 bases. The CDR3 covers 12 residues. The CDR3 DNA reads TGTGCCAGCGGGGACAAGTCCTACGAGCAGTACTTC. It codes for CASGDKSYEQYF.

Points on this clone: A junction boundary mismatches the germline segment, possibly from a read error. This chain joins TRBV6-1 and TRBJ2-3; D uncertain. Germline CDR1 MNHNS, CDR2 SASEGT. The CDR3 has 11 amino acids. The CDR3 protein is CASSLSETQYF. CDR3 DNA: TGTGCCAGCAGTCTGTCAGAAACGCAGTATTTT.